The rows below give T cell receptor beta chains drawn from one sample of a study of early T cells in non-severe SARS-CoV-2 infection. TCRdb reprocessed the 5' RACE reads via MiXCR and lists one record per CDR3 protein. The sample has around 60,000 distinct CDR3 sequences, just over 20% seen once. Sequenced material: whole blood, taken at baseline. The receptors originated from an adult who was a healthcare worker with PCR-confirmed SARS-CoV-2 infection or an uninfected control (not recorded which). The CDR3 runs from the conserved cysteine through the conserved F or W. The D gene is left open where the match is weak. Some rows mark clone size as missing; the rest say once, few, many or name a class of expanded clone.

j_call | v_call | clone_size | d_call | cdr3_nt | cdr3_aa
TRBJ1-2 | TRBV4-2 | many | - | TGTGCCAGCAGCCAAGATCGAAATACAGCCAAAGATGGCTACACCTTC | CASSQDRNTAKDGYTF
TRBJ1-1 | TRBV5-1 | - | - | TGCGCCAGCAGCTTGAACCCAGGGAACACTGAAGCTTTCTTT | CASSLNPGNTEAFF
TRBJ2-1 | TRBV5-1 | many | - | TGCGCCAGCAGCTTGGGACACCAAACCGGGAATGAGCAGTTCTTC | CASSLGHQTGNEQFF
TRBJ2-7 | TRBV2 | few | - | TGTGCCCTCCGGGGGGCTGACGAGCAGTACTTC | CALRGADEQYF
TRBJ2-7 | TRBV14 | - | - | TGTGCCAGCAGCACAGGAGCGTGGAAGCAGTACTTC | CASSTGAWKQYF
TRBJ2-1 | TRBV20-1 | few | - | TGCAGTGCGTCTAGCGCCTACAATGAGCAGTTCTTC | CSASSAYNEQFF
TRBJ2-5 | TRBV11-2 | few | - | TGTGCCAGCAGTCCTCTAGGAAGGGTCCAGGAGACCCAGTACTTC | CASSPLGRVQETQYF
TRBJ1-1 | TRBV2 | - | - | TGTGCCAGCAACAAGGGACTACCTAGGATGAACACTGAAGCTTTCTTT | CASNKGLPRMNTEAFF
TRBJ2-5 | TRBV6-5 | few | - | TGTGCCAGCAGTTACTGGCAGGATGAGACCCAGTACTTC | CASSYWQDETQYF
TRBJ2-1 | TRBV11-3 | few | - | TGTGCCAGCAGCTTAAACCAGGGCCTACACAATGAGCAGTTCTTC | CASSLNQGLHNEQFF
TRBJ1-6 | TRBV9 | - | - | TGTGCCAGCAGCGTAGGAGATTGGGGTTCACCCCTCCACTTT | CASSVGDWGSPLHF
TRBJ2-3 | TRBV7-9 | - | TRBD1 | TGTGCCAGCGACAGGGGTGATAGAGATACGCAGTATTTT | CASDRGDRDTQYF
TRBJ2-3 | TRBV5-1 | - | - | TGCGCCAGCAGCCCCCTTGGGCCGAGAGATACGCAGTATTTT | CASSPLGPRDTQYF
TRBJ2-3 | TRBV4-1 | - | - | TGCGCCAGCAGCCAAGATGATAGAGACACAGATACGCAGTATTTT | CASSQDDRDTDTQYF
TRBJ2-5 | TRBV11-2 | few | - | TGTGCCAGCAGCTCCCGAGGGGTGGGGCAAGAGACCCAGTACTTC | CASSSRGVGQETQYF
TRBJ2-2 | TRBV12-3/TRBV12-4 | - | - | TGTGCCAGCAGTTTGAGAAACACCGGGGAGCTGTTTTTT | CASSLRNTGELFF
TRBJ1-2 | TRBV19 | - | - | TGTGCCAGTAGTATCGGGACAACTGATGGCTACACCTTC | CASSIGTTDGYTF
TRBJ1-2 | TRBV3-1 | many | - | TGTGCCAGCTTAGGGGGGAGGGATGGCTACACCTTC | CASLGGRDGYTF
TRBJ1-2 | TRBV20-1 | many | TRBD1 | TGCAGTGCTAGGGAGACAGGGGCTAACTATGGCTACACCTTC | CSARETGANYGYTF
TRBJ2-5 | TRBV10-3 | few | - | TGTGCCATCAGTGGGGGGACTCAGCTCGGAGAGACCCAGTACTTC | CAISGGTQLGETQYF
TRBJ2-7 | TRBV11-2 | - | - | TGTGCCAGCAGGTTCACATTAAAGTCCTACGAGCAGTACTTC | CASRFTLKSYEQYF
TRBJ1-1 | TRBV7-3 | - | - | TGTGCCAGCAGCTCTTTAGGCAACGGTGAAGCTTTCTTT | CASSSLGNGEAFF
TRBJ2-3 | TRBV14 | many | - | TGTGCCAGCAGCAAAAAGGGGTTAGATACGCAGTATTTT | CASSKKGLDTQYF
TRBJ1-5 | TRBV6-1 | once | - | TGTGCCAGCAGCTCTGGAGGGAACCAGCCCCAGCATTTT | CASSSGGNQPQHF
TRBJ2-3 | TRBV24-1 | - | - | TGTGCCACCAGTGACACGACAGATACGCAGTATTTT | CATSDTTDTQYF
TRBJ2-5 | TRBV10-2 | many | - | TGCGCCAGCAGTGAGGGGGGGGCTTGGGAGACCCAGTACTTC | CASSEGGAWETQYF
TRBJ2-5 | TRBV7-7 | many | - | TGTGCCAGCAGCCCCTTGGGGGAGACCCAGTACTTC | CASSPLGETQYF
TRBJ2-1 | TRBV18 | - | TRBD2 | TGTGCCAGCTCACCACCGGGGAGGGGTGATGAGCAGTTCTTC | CASSPPGRGDEQFF
TRBJ2-6 | TRBV20-1 | - | - | TGCAGTGCTGAGATAAAGGGGGGTTCTGGGGCCAACGTCCTGACTTTC | CSAEIKGGSGANVLTF
TRBJ1-1 | TRBV6-6 | - | - | TGTGCCAGCAGCCTGGGACGGTCCACTGAAGCTTTCTTT | CASSLGRSTEAFF
TRBJ1-2 | TRBV30 | few | - | TGTGCCTGGAGTGTCGGGGACTATGGCTACACCTTC | CAWSVGDYGYTF
TRBJ2-2 | TRBV12-3/TRBV12-4 | - | - | TGTGCCAGCAGACCACAGAGCGGGACCGGGGAGCTGTTTTTT | CASRPQSGTGELFF
TRBJ1-3 | TRBV30 | - | - | TGTGCCTGGAGTCCCACATCGTATTACTCTGGAAACACCATATATTTT | CAWSPTSYYSGNTIYF
TRBJ1-1 | TRBV20-1 | - | TRBD1 | TGCAGTGCTGCCGGGACAGGGTGGACTGAAGCTTTCTTT | CSAAGTGWTEAFF
TRBJ1-2 | TRBV5-4 | once | - | TGTGCCAGCAGCACCCAGGGATACTATGGCTACACCTTC | CASSTQGYYGYTF
TRBJ1-2 | TRBV5-4 | - | - | TGTGCCAGCAGCCCGCCCCCGACTTCGAACTATGGCTACACCTTC | CASSPPPTSNYGYTF
TRBJ2-3 | TRBV7-3 | - | - | TGTGCCAGCAGCTTAACGAGCGGCCTACGCACAGATACGCAGTATTTT | CASSLTSGLRTDTQYF
TRBJ1-5 | TRBV18 | few | - | TGTGCCAGCTCACCTACCCGGGGCCAGCCCCAGCATTTT | CASSPTRGQPQHF
TRBJ1-1 | TRBV5-6 | - | - | TGTGCCAGCAGCTTATCGGAGACTGAAGCTTTCTTT | CASSLSETEAFF
TRBJ1-1 | TRBV7-3 | - | TRBD1 | TGTGCCAGCAGGCAAGGGACAGGGAACACTGAAGCTTTCTTT | CASRQGTGNTEAFF
TRBJ2-1 | TRBV19 | few | TRBD1 | TGTGCCAGTAGACTAAGACAGGGTGGAAATGAGCAGTTCTTC | CASRLRQGGNEQFF